These T cell receptor beta chains were read from a single sample in a study of cytomegalovirus exposure and HLA in healthy donors. Only in-frame clones appear in the TCRdb table, and some are missing; sequencing was by immunoSEQ multiplex PCR. The repertoire has some 170,000 clones, roughly 65% of them found once; the top ten carry about 4.5%. The material sequenced was PBMCs. These receptors came from a man aged 18-30 years in good health and CMV-seropositive. Each CDR3 is given with its conserved first and last residue. The order of the fields is V gene, CDR3 length, D gene, J gene, clone size, CDR3 protein, CDR3 DNA. The D gene is left open where the match is weak. Size is stated for part of the rows, as once, few or many counts, or as a class when the clone is expanded.

v_call: TRBV9; cdr3_length: 16; d_call: .; j_call: TRBJ1-5; clone_size: .; cdr3_aa: CASSVDVQGSNQPQHF; cdr3_nt: TGTGCCAGCAGCGTAGATGTACAGGGTAGCAATCAGCCCCAGCATTTT
v_call: TRBV28; cdr3_length: 13; d_call: .; j_call: TRBJ2-2; clone_size: .; cdr3_aa: CASSPTALELLFF; cdr3_nt: TGTGCCAGCAGTCCGACAGCCTTGGAATTGCTGTTTTTT
v_call: TRBV7-8; cdr3_length: 15; d_call: .; j_call: TRBJ1-4; clone_size: .; cdr3_aa: CASSLTTAPNEKLFF; cdr3_nt: TGTGCCAGCAGCTTAACGACAGCTCCTAATGAAAAACTGTTTTTT
v_call: TRBV30; cdr3_length: 15; d_call: TRBD1; j_call: TRBJ1-1; clone_size: .; cdr3_aa: CACTPGQGIYTEAFF; cdr3_nt: TGTGCTTGCACCCCGGGACAGGGGATTTACACTGAAGCTTTCTTT
v_call: TRBV2; cdr3_length: 13; d_call: .; j_call: TRBJ1-2; clone_size: .; cdr3_aa: CASSEGREDGYTF; cdr3_nt: TGTGCCAGCAGTGAAGGGAGGGAGGACGGCTACACCTTC
v_call: TRBV14; cdr3_length: 15; d_call: .; j_call: TRBJ2-5; clone_size: .; cdr3_aa: CASSQYDIPLISQYF; cdr3_nt: TGTGCCAGCAGCCAATATGACATCCCGTTGATTAGCCAGTACTTC
v_call: TRBV5-4; cdr3_length: 16; d_call: TRBD1; j_call: TRBJ1-1; clone_size: .; cdr3_aa: CASSLGAGGSNTEAFF; cdr3_nt: TGTGCCAGCAGCTTGGGGGCAGGGGGATCCAACACTGAAGCTTTCTTT
v_call: TRBV9; cdr3_length: 16; d_call: TRBD2; j_call: TRBJ2-2; clone_size: .; cdr3_aa: CASSVVGGAGTGELFF; cdr3_nt: TGTGCCAGCAGCGTAGTCGGGGGGGCAGGCACCGGGGAGCTGTTTTTT
v_call: TRBV7-8; cdr3_length: 13; d_call: .; j_call: TRBJ1-1; clone_size: .; cdr3_aa: CASSPGTNTEAFF; cdr3_nt: TGTGCCAGCAGCCCCGGGACTAACACTGAAGCTTTCTTT
v_call: TRBV2; cdr3_length: 15; d_call: TRBD1; j_call: TRBJ1-2; clone_size: many; cdr3_aa: CASSELGGQGNGYTF; cdr3_nt: TGTGCCAGCAGTGAGTTAGGTGGACAGGGTAACGGCTACACCTTC